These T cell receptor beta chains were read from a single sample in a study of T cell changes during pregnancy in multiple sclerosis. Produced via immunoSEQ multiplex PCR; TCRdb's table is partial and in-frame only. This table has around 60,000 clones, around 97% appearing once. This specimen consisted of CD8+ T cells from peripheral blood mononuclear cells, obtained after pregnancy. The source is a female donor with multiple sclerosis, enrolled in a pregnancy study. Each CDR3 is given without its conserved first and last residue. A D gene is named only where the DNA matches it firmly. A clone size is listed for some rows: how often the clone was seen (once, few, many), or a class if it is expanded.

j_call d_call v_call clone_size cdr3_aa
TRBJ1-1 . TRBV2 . ASSEPKMNTEAF
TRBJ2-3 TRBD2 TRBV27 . ASKTLAVTRTDTQY
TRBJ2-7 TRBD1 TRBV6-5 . ASSYGGTGEYEQY
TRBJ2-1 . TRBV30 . AWSVADRYNEQF
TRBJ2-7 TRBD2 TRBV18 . AGDYTYEQY
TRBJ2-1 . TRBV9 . ASSASYEQF
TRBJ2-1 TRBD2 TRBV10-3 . AISESAGGYNEQF
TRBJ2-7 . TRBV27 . ASGGKGPYEQY
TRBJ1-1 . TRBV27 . ASSLGANTEAF
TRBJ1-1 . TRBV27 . ASSRTVMNTEAF
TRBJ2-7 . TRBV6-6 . ATATGSYEQY
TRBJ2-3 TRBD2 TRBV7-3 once ASSAGTSGVTDTQY
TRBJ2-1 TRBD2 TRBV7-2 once ASSSLAGGSYNEQF
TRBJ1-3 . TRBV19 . ASSIMAGNTIY
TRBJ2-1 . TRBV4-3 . ASSQDLPVYNEQF
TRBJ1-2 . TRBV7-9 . ASSLGANYGYT
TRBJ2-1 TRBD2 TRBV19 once ASSIDGGRHSYNEQF